A selection of T cell receptor beta chains follows, all from one sample in a study of blood T cell repertoires in COVID-19. Clones were read by immunoSEQ multiplex PCR, and TCRdb kept only the in-frame ones, dropping some. The sample records 360,000 or so clones, 88% being singletons. The specimen was PBMCs or T cells enriched from blood (not recorded which). The receptor set was obtained from a woman in her thirties who had been exposed to COVID-19. The CDR3 runs from the conserved cysteine through the conserved F or W. D genes are given only for firm matches. The listing skips clone size in some rows; elsewhere it reads once, few, many or a size class.

TRBV18,.,TRBJ1-3,.,CASSPPLWTAGNTIYF,TGTGCCAGCTCACCACCGTTATGGACAGCTGGAAACACCATATATTTT
TRBV19,.,TRBJ2-1,.,CASSIWRDAYNEQFF,TGTGCCAGTAGTATCTGGCGGGATGCCTACAATGAGCAGTTCTTC
TRBV14,TRBD2,TRBJ2-7,.,CASSQASGRWGADEQYF,TGTGCCAGCAGCCAAGCTAGCGGGAGATGGGGAGCGGACGAGCAGTACTTC
TRBV27,TRBD2,TRBJ2-1,.,CASSLLTGGRGGNEQFF,TGTGCCAGCAGTTTATTAACGGGAGGGCGAGGGGGCAATGAGCAGTTCTTC
TRBV28,.,TRBJ2-7,once,CASRTAAGNSYEQYF,TGTGCCAGCCGAACCGCTGCAGGGAACTCCTACGAGCAGTACTTC
TRBV11-3,TRBD1,TRBJ2-7,.,CASSLGQGTSYEQYF,TGTGCCAGCAGCTTAGGACAGGGGACTTCCTACGAGCAGTACTTC
TRBV6-5,.,TRBJ2-3,.,CASTDEGTDTQYF,TGTGCCAGCACCGACGAGGGCACAGATACGCAGTATTTT
TRBV6-6,.,TRBJ1-1,.,CASSGGREAFF,TGTGCCAGCAGTGGAGGGAGGGAAGCTTTCTTT
TRBV2,.,TRBJ2-3,.,CASSDNYTQYF,TGTGCCAGCAGTGATAATTATACGCAGTATTTT
TRBV29-1,TRBD1,TRBJ2-1,.,CSPRTGANEQFF,TGCAGCCCAAGGACAGGGGCCAATGAGCAGTTCTTC
TRBV7-6,TRBD2,TRBJ2-3,.,CASSQNLAGPTDTQYF,TGTGCCAGCAGCCAAAATCTAGCGGGACCCACAGATACGCAGTATTTT